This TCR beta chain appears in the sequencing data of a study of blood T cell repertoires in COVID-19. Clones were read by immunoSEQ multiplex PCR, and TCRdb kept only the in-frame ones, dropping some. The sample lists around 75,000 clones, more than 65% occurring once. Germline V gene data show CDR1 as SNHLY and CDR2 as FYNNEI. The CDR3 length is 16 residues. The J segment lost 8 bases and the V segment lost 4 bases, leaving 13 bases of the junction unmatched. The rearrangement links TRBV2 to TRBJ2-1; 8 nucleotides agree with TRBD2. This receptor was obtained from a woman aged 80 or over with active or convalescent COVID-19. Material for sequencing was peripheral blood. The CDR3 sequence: CASSVRSGGMRDEQFF. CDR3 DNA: TGTGCCAGCAGTGTACGATCGGGGGGGATGAGGGATGAGCAGTTCTTC.